The present T cell receptor (beta chain) was sequenced within a study of blood T cell repertoires in COVID-19. Study information: Nucleic acid was either cDNA or gDNA, and it came from T cells, B-cell-depleted T cells, or PBMCs.

Libraries were prepared by immunoSEQ multiplex PCR; TCRdb keeps only in-frame clonotypes and omits some of them. This sample has 20,000 or so clones, with about 91% found just once. Between the trimmed V and J ends, which lost 7 bases and 1 base, there was a span of 16 bases. Germline V CDR1 and CDR2: MNHEY, SVGAGI. This CDR3 is 15 amino acids long. The V gene is TRBV6-5, the J gene TRBJ1-2; D is possibly TRBD1 (6 bases). The material sequenced was peripheral blood. The clonotype was recovered from a human donor in a cohort sampled during active COVID-19. CDR3 DNA sequence: TGTGCCAGCAACCGGGACATTTCACTTAACTATGGCTACACCTTC. Amino acid sequence: CASNRDISLNYGYTF.